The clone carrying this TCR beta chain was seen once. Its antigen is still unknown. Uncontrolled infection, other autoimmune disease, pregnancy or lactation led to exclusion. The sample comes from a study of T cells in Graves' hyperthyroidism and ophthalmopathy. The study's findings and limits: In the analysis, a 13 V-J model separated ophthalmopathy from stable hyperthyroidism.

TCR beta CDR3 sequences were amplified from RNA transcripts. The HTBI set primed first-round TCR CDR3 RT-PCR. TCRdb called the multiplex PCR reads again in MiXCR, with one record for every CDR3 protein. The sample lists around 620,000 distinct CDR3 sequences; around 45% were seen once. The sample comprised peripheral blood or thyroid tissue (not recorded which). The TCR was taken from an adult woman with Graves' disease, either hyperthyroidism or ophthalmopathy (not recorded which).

CDR3 nucleotide sequence: TGTGCCGGAGAGCGGGCGGGAGGCGACGAGCAGTACTTC. Protein sequence: CAGERAGGDEQYF. The V and J genes are TRBV10-3 and TRBJ2-7; 8 positions match TRBD2. The CDR3 has 13 amino acids. Germline V lookup: CDR1 ENHRY, CDR2 SYGVKD. Trimming took 11 bases from V and 5 from J; bases not matched to a gene: 11.